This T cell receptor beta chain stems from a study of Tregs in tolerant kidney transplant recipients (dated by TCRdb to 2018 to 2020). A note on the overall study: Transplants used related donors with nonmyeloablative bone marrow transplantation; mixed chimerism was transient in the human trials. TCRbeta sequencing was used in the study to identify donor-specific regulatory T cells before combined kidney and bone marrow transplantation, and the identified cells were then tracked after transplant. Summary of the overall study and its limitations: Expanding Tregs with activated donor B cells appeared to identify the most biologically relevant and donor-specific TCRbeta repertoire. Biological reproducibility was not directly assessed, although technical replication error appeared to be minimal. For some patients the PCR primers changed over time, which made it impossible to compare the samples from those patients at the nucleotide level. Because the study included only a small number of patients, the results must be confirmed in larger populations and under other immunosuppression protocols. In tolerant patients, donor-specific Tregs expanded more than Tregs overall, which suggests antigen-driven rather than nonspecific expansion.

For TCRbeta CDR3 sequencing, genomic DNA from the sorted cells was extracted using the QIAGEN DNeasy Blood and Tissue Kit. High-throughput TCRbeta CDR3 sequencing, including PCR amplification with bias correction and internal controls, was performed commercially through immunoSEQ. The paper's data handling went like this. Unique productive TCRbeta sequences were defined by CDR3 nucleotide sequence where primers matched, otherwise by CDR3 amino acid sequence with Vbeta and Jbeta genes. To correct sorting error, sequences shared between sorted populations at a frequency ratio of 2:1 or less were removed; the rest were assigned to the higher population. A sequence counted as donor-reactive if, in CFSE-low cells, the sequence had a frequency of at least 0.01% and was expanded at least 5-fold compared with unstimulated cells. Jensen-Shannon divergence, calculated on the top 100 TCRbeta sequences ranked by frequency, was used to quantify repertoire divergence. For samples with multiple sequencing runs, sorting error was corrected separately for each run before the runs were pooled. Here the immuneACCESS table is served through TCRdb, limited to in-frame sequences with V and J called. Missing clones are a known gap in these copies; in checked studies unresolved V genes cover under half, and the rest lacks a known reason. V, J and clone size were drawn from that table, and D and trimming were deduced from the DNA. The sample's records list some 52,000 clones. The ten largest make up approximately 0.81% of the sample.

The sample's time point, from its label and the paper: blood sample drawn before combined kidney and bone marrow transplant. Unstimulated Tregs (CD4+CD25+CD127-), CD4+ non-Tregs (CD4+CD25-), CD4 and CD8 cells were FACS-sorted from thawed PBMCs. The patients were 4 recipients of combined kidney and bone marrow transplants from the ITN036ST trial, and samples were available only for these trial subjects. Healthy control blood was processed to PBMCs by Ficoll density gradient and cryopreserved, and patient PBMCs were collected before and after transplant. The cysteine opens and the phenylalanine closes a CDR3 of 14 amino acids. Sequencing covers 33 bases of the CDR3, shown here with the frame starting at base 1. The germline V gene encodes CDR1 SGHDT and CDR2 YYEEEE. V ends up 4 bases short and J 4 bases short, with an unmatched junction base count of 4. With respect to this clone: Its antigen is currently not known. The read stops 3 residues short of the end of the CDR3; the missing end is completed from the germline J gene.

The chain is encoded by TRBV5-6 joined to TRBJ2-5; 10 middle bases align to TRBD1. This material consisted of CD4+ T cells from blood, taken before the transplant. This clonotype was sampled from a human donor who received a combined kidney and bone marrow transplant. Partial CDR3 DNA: TGTGCCAGCAGCCTGACAGGGGGCGGAGAGACC. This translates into CASSLTGGGET. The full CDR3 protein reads CASSLTGGGETQYF.